This is a list of T cell receptor beta chains from one sample in a study of blood T cells in healthy people across ages. TCRdb re-derived calls from the 5' RACE reads in MiXCR, one entry per CDR3 protein. The sample includes under 750,000 distinct CDR3 sequences, 47% seen only once; the top ten take 20% to 25%. The specimen was blood. Every receptor here comes from a man aged 80 or over in good health. CDR3s include the opening cysteine and the closing phenylalanine or tryptophan. The D gene is left open where the match is weak. Not all rows give a size; the values are once, few, many and, for expanded clones, a class.

clone_size: few
d_call: -
v_call: TRBV29-1
j_call: TRBJ1-1
cdr3_aa: CSVEGEATEAFF
cdr3_nt: TGCAGCGTTGAAGGAGAGGCCACTGAAGCTTTCTTT

clone_size: -
d_call: -
v_call: TRBV20-1
j_call: TRBJ2-1
cdr3_aa: CSAPVGVDYNEQFF
cdr3_nt: TGCAGTGCCCCCGTGGGGGTCGATTACAATGAGCAGTTCTTC

clone_size: many
d_call: -
v_call: TRBV7-9
j_call: TRBJ2-7
cdr3_aa: CASSRDGTGSSYEQYF
cdr3_nt: TGTGCCAGCAGCAGAGACGGGACGGGAAGCTCCTACGAGCAGTACTTC

clone_size: many
d_call: TRBD2
v_call: TRBV6-5
j_call: TRBJ2-1
cdr3_aa: CASSYFTSGTRRDNEQFF
cdr3_nt: TGTGCCAGCAGTTACTTTACTTCCGGGACTAGGAGAGACAATGAGCAGTTCTTC

clone_size: -
d_call: -
v_call: TRBV4-3
j_call: TRBJ2-7
cdr3_aa: CASSQDLRRKLYEQYF
cdr3_nt: TGCGCCAGCAGCCAAGATCTCCGACGGAAACTGTACGAGCAGTACTTC

clone_size: -
d_call: -
v_call: TRBV12-3/TRBV12-4
j_call: TRBJ2-5
cdr3_aa: CASSFRVPGLQETQYF
cdr3_nt: TGTGCCAGCAGTTTCCGGGTCCCAGGGCTCCAAGAGACCCAGTACTTC

clone_size: few
d_call: TRBD2
v_call: TRBV7-9
j_call: TRBJ2-7
cdr3_aa: CASSPPTSGGWPYEQYF
cdr3_nt: TGTGCCAGCAGCCCACCCACTAGCGGGGGCTGGCCATACGAGCAGTACTTC

clone_size: few
d_call: -
v_call: TRBV20-1
j_call: TRBJ1-2
cdr3_aa: CSAFDSNYGYTF
cdr3_nt: TGCAGTGCTTTCGACAGTAACTATGGCTACACCTTC

clone_size: -
d_call: TRBD1
v_call: TRBV20-1
j_call: TRBJ2-7
cdr3_aa: CSARGDSDGEQYF
cdr3_nt: TGCAGTGCTAGAGGGGACAGCGATGGGGAGCAGTACTTC

clone_size: -
d_call: TRBD2
v_call: TRBV20-1
j_call: TRBJ2-1
cdr3_aa: CSARDPSGSGNEQFF
cdr3_nt: TGCAGTGCTAGAGACCCTAGCGGGAGCGGAAATGAGCAGTTCTTC

clone_size: -
d_call: -
v_call: TRBV27
j_call: TRBJ2-7
cdr3_aa: CAKNGGSVGYEQYF
cdr3_nt: TGTGCCAAAAATGGCGGTAGCGTAGGCTACGAGCAGTACTTC

clone_size: -
d_call: TRBD2
v_call: TRBV15
j_call: TRBJ2-1
cdr3_aa: CATSSQMGLAGLGEQFF
cdr3_nt: TGTGCCACCAGCAGTCAGATGGGACTAGCGGGCCTCGGTGAGCAGTTCTTC

clone_size: -
d_call: TRBD2
v_call: TRBV5-1
j_call: TRBJ2-3
cdr3_aa: CASSLRGLAGTDTQYF
cdr3_nt: TGCGCCAGCAGCCTGAGGGGACTAGCGGGCACAGATACGCAGTATTTT

clone_size: -
d_call: -
v_call: TRBV6-2/TRBV6-3
j_call: TRBJ1-6
cdr3_aa: CASSSLGSRSPLHF
cdr3_nt: TGTGCCAGCAGCTCCCTGGGGTCCCGCTCACCCCTCCACTTT

clone_size: -
d_call: TRBD1
v_call: TRBV28
j_call: TRBJ2-1
cdr3_aa: CASSFGQANYNEQFF
cdr3_nt: TGTGCCAGCAGTTTCGGACAGGCAAACTACAATGAGCAGTTCTTC

clone_size: few
d_call: -
v_call: TRBV27
j_call: TRBJ2-5
cdr3_aa: CASSLWLAGRETQYF
cdr3_nt: TGTGCCAGCAGTTTATGGCTAGCTGGGAGAGAGACCCAGTACTTC

clone_size: -
d_call: TRBD1
v_call: TRBV9
j_call: TRBJ2-7
cdr3_aa: CASSSSGTGNNEQYF
cdr3_nt: TGTGCCAGCAGCTCATCCGGGACAGGGAACAATGAGCAGTACTTC

clone_size: few
d_call: TRBD2
v_call: TRBV10-3
j_call: TRBJ2-5
cdr3_aa: CAISEASGGSETQYF
cdr3_nt: TGTGCCATCAGTGAAGCTAGCGGGGGCTCAGAGACCCAGTACTTC

clone_size: -
d_call: -
v_call: TRBV7-2
j_call: TRBJ1-5
cdr3_aa: CASSFAGTGDQPQHF
cdr3_nt: TGTGCCAGCAGCTTCGCCGGGACGGGGGATCAGCCCCAGCATTTT

clone_size: once
d_call: -
v_call: TRBV18
j_call: TRBJ2-1
cdr3_aa: CASSPPTRDNEQFF
cdr3_nt: TGTGCCAGCTCACCACCGACTAGGGATAATGAGCAGTTCTTC

clone_size: -
d_call: -
v_call: TRBV20-1
j_call: TRBJ2-5
cdr3_aa: CSARDQGGQETQYF
cdr3_nt: TGCAGTGCTAGAGATCAGGGGGGACAAGAGACCCAGTACTTC

clone_size: many
d_call: -
v_call: TRBV6-8
j_call: TRBJ2-3
cdr3_aa: CASAEGDTDTQYF
cdr3_nt: TGTGCCTCGGCTGAGGGGGACACAGATACGCAGTATTTT

clone_size: -
d_call: -
v_call: TRBV5-1
j_call: TRBJ1-2
cdr3_aa: CASSFARTRDYGYTF
cdr3_nt: TGCGCCAGCAGCTTTGCCCGGACGCGTGACTATGGCTACACCTTC

clone_size: few
d_call: -
v_call: TRBV25-1
j_call: TRBJ2-1
cdr3_aa: CASTLYNEQFF
cdr3_nt: TGTGCCAGCACCTTATACAATGAGCAGTTCTTC

clone_size: -
d_call: TRBD1
v_call: TRBV27
j_call: TRBJ1-1
cdr3_aa: CASSDRTGATEAFF
cdr3_nt: TGTGCCAGCAGTGACAGGACAGGGGCCACTGAAGCTTTCTTT

clone_size: -
d_call: -
v_call: TRBV5-1
j_call: TRBJ2-3
cdr3_aa: CASSLARVSDTQYF
cdr3_nt: TGCGCCAGCAGCTTGGCCCGTGTTTCTGATACGCAGTATTTT